Listed here are 20 T cell receptor beta chains from one sample, sequenced in a study of shared clonotypes between healthy human individuals. Here immunoSEQ multiplex PCR was the method, and the copy in TCRdb shows in-frame clones only, minus some. The table has 450,000 to 550,000 clones, approximately 79% seen once. The sample consisted of PBMCs. The receptors stem from a woman aged 40-49 years in good health. Some clones in this sample may be carry-over from other donors' samples.

The chain couples TRBV14 to TRBJ2-7; D remains ambiguous. Germline V gene sequence: CDR1 SGHDN, CDR2 FVKESK. The V gene lost 8 bases and the J gene lost 0 bases, with 11 bases spanning the gap. The CDR3 covers 13 residues. The CDR3 DNA follows: TGTGCCAGCCAAGACACCATCTCCTACGAGCAGTACTTC. Protein: CASQDTISYEQYF.

The V call is TRBV5-1, the J call TRBJ2-3, with TRBD2 matching 13 bases. The CDR3 has 16 residues. Losses at the gene ends were 4 bases for V and 6 bases for J; bases not matched to a gene: 8. Germline V gene sequence: CDR1 SGHRS, CDR2 YFSETQ. The chain's CDR3 is CASSLRTSGSWDTQYF. The CDR3 nucleotides are TGCGCCAGCAGCCTAAGGACTAGCGGGAGTTGGGATACGCAGTATTTT.

The V call is TRBV9, the J call TRBJ2-5; 9 bases align to TRBD2. V lost 2 bases to trimming and J lost 0 bases; unmatched junction nucleotides: 5. CDR1 and CDR2 from the germline V gene are SGDLS and YYNGEE. The CDR3 extends over 16 amino acids. Written as DNA, the CDR3 is TGTGCCAGCAGCGTCCCGGCTAGCGGGAACCAAGAGACCCAGTACTTC. It specifies CASSVPASGNQETQYF.

The chain joins TRBV6-5 to TRBJ1-2, with 8 bases that match TRBD1. This CDR3 is built from 15 residues. Trimming cost V 0 bases and J 3 bases; bases outside gene matches: 3. Germline CDR1 is MNHEY and CDR2 is SVGAGI. The CDR3 sequence: CASSYSTGGYYGYTF. The CDR3 nucleotides are TGTGCCAGCAGTTACTCAACAGGGGGGTACTATGGCTACACCTTC.

The chain combines TRBV10-2 with TRBJ2-6; no firm D call. The CDR3 has 15 amino acids. Trimming removed 2 bases at V and 0 bases at J, with 5 bases between. Germline V lookup: CDR1 WSHSY, CDR2 SAAADI. The CDR3 DNA sequence: TGCGCCAGCAGTGAGGTGCTCTCTGGGGCCAACGTCCTGACTTTC. Its protein product is CASSEVLSGANVLTF.

This clone has just one count. The rearrangement links TRBV10-3 to TRBJ1-3, with D unclear. The CDR3 is 16 residues long. V shed 7 bases and J shed 2 bases, with 18 bases lying between them. The germline CDR1 and CDR2 sequences are ENHRY and SYGVKD. The CDR3 reads CAITPEGMGTGNTIYF. The CDR3 DNA reads TGTGCCATCACCCCGGAGGGTATGGGAACTGGAAACACCATATATTTT.

The chain uses TRBV28 and TRBJ1-5; D ambiguous. The germline V gene has CDR1 MDHEN and CDR2 SYDVKM. V gave up 4 bases and J gave up 3 bases, with 7 bases separating them. CDR3 length: 13 residues. In DNA, the CDR3 is TGTGCCAGCAGTTCCCCCCACAATCAGCCCCAGCATTTT. Amino acids: CASSSPHNQPQHF.

The rearrangement joins TRBV18 to TRBJ1-4; 7 bases are shared with TRBD1. The CDR3 has 15 residues. Germline values: CDR1 KGHSH, CDR2 LQKENI. Unmatched junction bases numbered 4, after V lost 3 bases and J lost 3 bases. The CDR3 bases are TGTGCCAGCTCACCCGACAGGGTTCCTAATGAAAAACTGTTTTTT. This translates into CASSPDRVPNEKLFF.

This CDR3 reads CASSLVRAQGEQFF. Written as DNA, the CDR3 is TGTGCCAGCAGCTTAGTTCGGGCGCAGGGAGAGCAGTTCTTC. The V and J genes are TRBV11-2 and TRBJ2-1; D may be TRBD1 (5 bases). Trimming removed 1 base from V and 10 bases from J, with 14 bases in between. Germline V gives CDR1 SGHAT, CDR2 FQNNGV. This CDR3 has 14 residues.

There are a few counts of this clone. The J gene is TRBJ1-5, the V gene TRBV7-2, with 9 bases lining up with TRBD1. V lost 5 bases and J lost 6; bases outside the gene matches: 5. Germline V lookup: CDR1 SGHTA, CDR2 FQGNSA. CDR3 size: 14 residues. The CDR3 DNA sequence: TGTGCCAGCAGCATCACAGGGGGCGGTCAGCCCCAGCATTTT. It encodes CASSITGGGQPQHF.

This chain connects TRBV6-5 to TRBJ2-7, with D possibly being TRBD1 (5 bases). Trimming removed 0 bases from V and 3 bases from J, with 15 bases in between. The V gene's germline CDR1 is MNHEY and CDR2 SVGAGI. This CDR3 contains 16 residues. The CDR3 protein is CASSYSQIGQFYEQYF. The DNA for the CDR3 is TGTGCCAGCAGTTACTCCCAAATCGGACAATTCTACGAGCAGTACTTC.

V and J are TRBV28 and TRBJ2-2; 8 positions agree with TRBD2. The CDR3 length is 16 residues. The V gene's germline CDR1 is MDHEN and CDR2 SYDVKM. V lost 6 bases and J lost 4; bases outside the gene matches: 10. The CDR3 DNA reads TGTGCCAGCAGGGGGGGCGGGACTAGTCTCACCGGGGAGCTGTTTTTT. Its translation is CASRGGGTSLTGELFF. The variable domain in full, completed from reference TRBV28 and TRBJ2-2, reads DVKVTQSSRYLVKRTGEKVFLECVQDMDHENMFWYRQDPGLGLRLIYFSYDVKMKEKGDIPEGYSVSREKKERFSLILESASTNQTSMYLCASRGGGTSLTGELFFGEGSRLTVL.

The chain is built from TRBV18 and TRBJ2-2; possibly TRBD1 for D (5 bases). Germline CDR1 reads KGHSH; CDR2 reads LQKENI. This CDR3 has 14 residues. V was cut by 2 bases and J by 6 bases, with 10 bases left in between. The CDR3 DNA sequence: TGTGCCAGCTCACCAAACTCAGGGCCCGGGGAGCTGTTTTTT. Residues: CASSPNSGPGELFF.

The V call is TRBV2, the J call TRBJ2-1; D not certain. The V gene's germline CDR1 is SNHLY and CDR2 FYNNEI. This CDR3 is built from 14 residues. V was shortened by 7 bases and J by 3 bases, with 13 bases between the two germline ends. CDR3: CASTPGSVYNEQFF. As DNA, the CDR3 is TGTGCCAGCACCCCCGGGTCCGTCTACAATGAGCAGTTCTTC.

This clone was observed at least ten times. The genes are TRBV29-1 and TRBJ2-7, with a weak D call TRBD1 (5 bases). V lost 6 bases and J 7 bases, leaving 25 bases between the germline ends. CDR3 length equals 15 residues. The germline V gene encodes CDR1 SQVTM and CDR2 ANQGSEA. The DNA of the CDR3 is TGCAGCGTAGCCTCAGGGTTTCTCGGGCTTAGGGAGCAGTACTTC. It is translated as CSVASGFLGLREQYF.

This clone was found once. The genes are TRBV7-9 and TRBJ1-1, with a possible D match to TRBD1 (5 bases). V was trimmed by 5 bases and J by 4 bases, leaving 14 bases between them. The CDR3 totals 14 residues. Germline V gene data show CDR1 as SEHNR and CDR2 as FQNEAQ (reference sequence). The CDR3, as DNA: TGTGCCAGCAGCCTTCAGGGTCTGGGCACTGAAGCTTTCTTT. As protein: CASSLQGLGTEAFF.

The chain employs TRBV10-2 and TRBJ2-7; D is possibly TRBD1 (6 bases). Germline V lookup: CDR1 WSHSY, CDR2 SAAADI. This CDR3 is 14 amino acids long. Trimming took off 7 bases at V and 1 base at J, with 14 bases between the two ends. As DNA, the CDR3 is TGCGCCAGCAACGACCCTCAGGGGTCCTACGAGCAGTACTTC. Translation gives CASNDPQGSYEQYF.

The chain carries TRBV4-3 and TRBJ2-5, with 7 bases identical to TRBD1. This CDR3 spans 14 amino acids. The V gene end was trimmed by 0 bases and the J gene end by 4 bases; junction bases not matched to a gene: 2. CDR1 and CDR2 (germline): LGHNA, YSLEER. The CDR3 region is CASSQDRGRETQYF. CDR3 in DNA: TGCGCCAGCAGCCAAGATAGGGGGCGAGAGACCCAGTACTTC.

This clone was observed at least ten times. The chain employs TRBV11-2 and TRBJ2-7; possibly TRBD2 for D (5 bases). CDR3 length: 16 residues. The germline V gene has CDR1 SGHAT and CDR2 FQNNGV. The V end lost 4 bases, the J end lost 2 bases, and 18 bases lay between the germline ends. CDR3 sequence reads: CASSSYPRGATYEQYF. In DNA, the CDR3 is TGTGCCAGCAGCTCCTATCCACGGGGTGCAACCTACGAGCAGTACTTC.

The chain couples TRBV7-2 to TRBJ1-1; 10 nucleotides match TRBD1. Germline loops: CDR1 SGHTA, CDR2 FQGNSA. The CDR3 loop spans 16 amino acids. The junction had 10 bases not matched to a gene; V was cut back by 4 bases and J by 5 bases. The CDR3 loop is CASSSAGTGVGTEAFF. The CDR3 nucleotides are TGTGCCAGCAGCTCCGCCGGGACAGGGGTGGGAACTGAAGCTTTCTTT.